The 8 T cell receptor beta chains below come from one sample, sequenced in a study of T cell responses to AZD1222 COVID-19 vaccine. Sequenced by immunoSEQ multiplex PCR; TCRdb stores in-frame clones only, minus some. The sample contains around 160,000 clones, 94% of which appear only once. This specimen was peripheral blood, taken on day 0 of AZD1222 vaccination. The receptors come from an adult in good health.

Turning to this clone: The sample contains more than one DNA sequence encoding this CDR3. This chain connects TRBV6-5 to TRBJ1-1, with a tentative D call TRBD1 (5 bases). Between the trimmed V and J ends, which lost 2 bases and 4 bases, there was a span of 8 bases. The CDR3 runs 13 residues. Germline V lookup: CDR1 MNHEY, CDR2 SVGAGI. CDR3 DNA: TGTGCCAGCAGTTACCGGGGCCGCACTGAAGCTTTCTTT. This encodes CASSYRGRTEAFF.

This clone was detected a few times. The CDR3 sequence is CASSLKSWASGNTIYF. In DNA, the CDR3 is TGTGCCAGCAGTTTAAAGTCTTGGGCCTCTGGAAACACCATATATTTT. This rearrangement joins TRBV28 to TRBJ1-3; D unresolved. The germline V gene encodes CDR1 MDHEN and CDR2 SYDVKM. Trimming removed 2 bases at V and 0 bases at J, with 11 bases between. This CDR3 has 16 amino acids.

This CDR3 is CASSSQGRKPQHF. CDR3 DNA: TGTGCCAGCAGTTCTCAGGGAAGGAAGCCCCAGCATTTT. The rearrangement uses TRBV28 and TRBJ1-5, with D tentatively TRBD1 (5 bases). CDR3 length: 13 residues. Germline V gene sequence: CDR1 MDHEN, CDR2 SYDVKM. Trimming pared 4 bases from V and 8 bases from J, leaving 12 bases between.

J is TRBJ2-3 and V is TRBV28; 7 nucleotides agree with TRBD1. CDR3 length equals 13 residues. Germline V CDR1 and CDR2: MDHEN, SYDVKM. V dropped 6 bases and J dropped 4; count of bases not matched to a gene: 4. DNA of the CDR3: TGTGCCAGCAGCGGACAGGCCCCAGATACGCAGTATTTT. Its translation: CASSGQAPDTQYF. The full variable domain, in which reference TRBV28 and TRBJ2-3 provide the parts outside the CDR3, is DVKVTQSSRYLVKRTGEKVFLECVQDMDHENMFWYRQDPGLGLRLIYFSYDVKMKEKGDIPEGYSVSREKKERFSLILESASTNQTSMYLCASSGQAPDTQYFGPGTRLTVL.

The chain is built from TRBV25-1 and TRBJ1-1; D ambiguous. This CDR3 comprises 14 residues. Trimming pared 6 bases from V and 3 bases from J, leaving 14 bases between. Germline loops: CDR1 MGHDK, CDR2 SYGVNS. The CDR3 DNA follows: TGTGCCAGCAGGCCGTCCGGGCCGCACACTGAAGCTTTCTTT. Translated: CASRPSGPHTEAFF.

CDR3 sequence (DNA): TGTGCCAGCAGTTACTCGAACAGGGGCGAAAAACTGTTTTTT. It encodes CASSYSNRGEKLFF. V is TRBV6-5 and J is TRBJ1-4; 7 bases are a match to TRBD1. This CDR3 contains 14 residues. Germline CDR1 and CDR2: MNHEY and SVGAGI. Trimming cost V 0 bases and J 8 bases; bases outside gene matches: 3.

The CDR3 protein is CASSLQGASPGGYTF. For the CDR3, the DNA is TGTGCCAGCAGTCTACAGGGGGCTAGCCCAGGGGGCTACACCTTC. The chain links TRBV28 to TRBJ1-2; 9 nucleotides align to TRBD1. This CDR3 region has 15 residues. CDR1 and CDR2 from the germline V gene are MDHEN and SYDVKM. Trimming at V came to 5 bases and at J to 8 bases, leaving 12 bases not matched to a gene.

V usage is TRBV28 and J usage is TRBJ1-6; the match to TRBD1 covers 8 bases. This CDR3 region has 14 residues. Germline assignment: CDR1 MDHEN and CDR2 SYDVKM. Unmatched junction bases numbered 7, after V lost 6 bases and J lost 9 bases. DNA for the CDR3: TGTGCCAGCAGGATTCAGGGGGCAGGTTCACCCCTCCACTTT. Translated, it gives CASRIQGAGSPLHF.